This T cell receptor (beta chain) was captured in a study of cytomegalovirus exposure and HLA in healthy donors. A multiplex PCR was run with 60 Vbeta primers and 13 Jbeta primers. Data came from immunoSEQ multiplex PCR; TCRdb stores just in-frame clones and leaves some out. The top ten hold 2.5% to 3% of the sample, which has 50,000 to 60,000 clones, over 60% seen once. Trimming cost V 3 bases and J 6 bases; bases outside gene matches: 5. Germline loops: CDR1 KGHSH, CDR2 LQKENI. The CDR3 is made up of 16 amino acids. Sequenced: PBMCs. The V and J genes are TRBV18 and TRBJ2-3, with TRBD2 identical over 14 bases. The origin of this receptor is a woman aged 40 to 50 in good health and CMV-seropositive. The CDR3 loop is CASSPTSGGAPDTQYF. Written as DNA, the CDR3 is TGTGCCAGCTCACCGACTAGCGGGGGGGCCCCTGATACGCAGTATTTT.